The 9 T cell receptor beta chains below come from one sample, sequenced in a study of shared clonotypes between healthy human individuals. Naive CD8 cells lacked CD45RO, underwent positive selection for CCR7 and left out terminally differentiated effector memory CD45RA+ cells. Profiled with immunoSEQ multiplex PCR; TCRdb holds only in-frame clones, not every one. The data show millions of clones, with just under 95% seen just once and 0.9% to 1.4% held by the top ten. Sequencing was carried out using naive CD8+ T cells sorted from blood. All receptors come from a young man in good health.

The chain carries TRBV6-5 and TRBJ2-2, with 10 positions matching TRBD2. Germline assignment: CDR1 MNHEY and CDR2 SVGAGI. There are 13 residues in the CDR3. With V trimmed by 10 bases and J by 3 bases, 2 bases remained unmatched. The CDR3, as DNA: TGTGCCACTCTAGCGGGAGACACCGGGGAGCTGTTTTTT. It codes for CATLAGDTGELFF.

The gene calls are TRBV2 and TRBJ2-4; TRBD1 matches 7 bases. V shed 6 bases, J shed 0 bases, and the junction held 11 bases outside the gene matches. Looked up from germline, CDR1 is SNHLY and CDR2 is FYNNEI. The CDR3 sequence is 17 residues long. CDR3 sequence (DNA): TGTGCCAGCAGAGATTCGCCCGGGACAGTAGCCAAAAACATTCAGTACTTC. Protein sequence: CASRDSPGTVAKNIQYF.

A remark on this clone: Different DNA sequences within this sample yield the same CDR3. This rearrangement joins TRBV6-5 to TRBJ1-2; a possible D gene is TRBD1 (6 bases). Germline CDR1 MNHEY, CDR2 SVGAGI. Trimming took 5 bases from V and 6 from J, leaving 13 bases between them. This CDR3 is 13 amino acids long. The DNA for the CDR3 is TGTGCCAGCAGTCCCGGGGGCGCCGATGGCTACACCTTC. As protein: CASSPGGADGYTF.

Concerning this clone itself: Additional DNA sequences in this sample encode the identical CDR3. V usage is TRBV9 and J usage is TRBJ1-5, with 9 bases aligning to TRBD1. The J segment lost 4 bases and the V segment lost 3 bases, leaving 2 bases of the junction unmatched. The CDR3 runs to 14 residues. Germline lookup yields CDR1 SGDLS and CDR2 YYNGEE. The CDR3: CASSETGGNQPQHF. The CDR3 DNA follows: TGTGCCAGCAGCGAGACAGGGGGTAATCAGCCCCAGCATTTT.

This sequence joins TRBV6-5 and TRBJ2-1, with 8 nucleotides matching TRBD1. The CDR3 runs 15 residues. V trimming: 2 bases; J trimming: 7 bases; junction bases outside the gene matches: 7. Germline CDR1 is MNHEY and CDR2 is SVGAGI. The CDR3 loop reads CASSYGQGAQNEQFF. The CDR3 nucleotides read TGTGCCAGCAGTTACGGGCAGGGGGCACAGAATGAGCAGTTCTTC.

The CDR3 DNA is TGTGCCACCAGCAGAGACCGGGACCCTAATTCACCCCTCCACTTT. Residues: CATSRDRDPNSPLHF. V and J are TRBV15 and TRBJ1-6; a possible D gene is TRBD1 (5 bases). CDR3 length equals 15 residues. Germline V gene data show CDR1 as LNHNV and CDR2 as YYDKDF (reference sequence). Trimming left V 0 bases short and J 6 bases short, with 9 bases between.

The chain couples TRBV10-2 to TRBJ2-7; 11 nucleotides align to TRBD1. The ends lost 6 bases at V and 0 bases at J; junction bases unmatched: 4. CDR1 is WSHSY, CDR2 SAAADI, per germline. The CDR3 is made up of 15 amino acids. Here the CDR3 reads CASREGQGVSYEQYF. DNA for the CDR3: TGCGCCAGCAGAGAGGGACAGGGGGTCTCCTACGAGCAGTACTTC.

This chain connects TRBV5-1 to TRBJ2-1; tentatively, D is TRBD1 (6 bases). Between the trimmed V and J ends, which lost 3 bases and 3 bases, there was a span of 16 bases. The germline V gene encodes CDR1 SGHRS and CDR2 YFSETQ. This CDR3 is built from 16 residues. DNA of the CDR3: TGCGCCAGCAGCTGGCAACAGGGCTTGGTCTACAATGAGCAGTTCTTC. Residues: CASSWQQGLVYNEQFF.

This chain joins TRBV27 and TRBJ2-3; the D gene is possibly TRBD2 (6 bases). CDR1 MNHEY and CDR2 SMNVEV come from the germline V gene (reference sequence). Trimming cost V 3 bases and J 4 bases, with 11 bases left between them. The CDR3 runs to 14 residues. The CDR3 DNA is TGTGCCAGCAGTTTTGGGTGGGAGGCAGATACGCAGTATTTT. It encodes CASSFGWEADTQYF.